This TCR beta chain was recovered during a study of cytomegalovirus exposure and HLA in healthy donors. Study-level points and caveats: The study flagged around 150 TCR beta chains as cytomegalovirus-associated. Prior analysis indicated that the majority of TCR beta V segments exhibited productivity approximately 87% or approximately 30% of the time. Reported results showed that the classifier diagnosed cytomegalovirus status with high specificity and sensitivity.

Germline V gene lookup returns CDR1 MNHEY and CDR2 SVGAGI. V lost 11 bases to trimming and J lost 5 bases; unmatched junction nucleotides: 11. This CDR3 has 13 amino acids. Concerning this clone itself: Its target is not known.

PCR amplification relied on 60 Vbeta primers (plus 13 Jbeta primers). TCRdb's table, derived via immunoSEQ multiplex PCR, lists solely in-frame clones and lacks some. The sample has roughly 190,000 clones; more than 70% are singletons. This receptor was taken from a man aged 40-49 years in good health and CMV-seropositive. Sequencing was done on a sample of PBMCs. V gene TRBV6-5 combines with J gene TRBJ2-7, with 8 bases fitting TRBD1. The CDR3 protein is CAAVGQGGHEQYF. The CDR3 DNA reads as TGTGCCGCCGTCGGACAGGGCGGCCACGAGCAGTACTTC.